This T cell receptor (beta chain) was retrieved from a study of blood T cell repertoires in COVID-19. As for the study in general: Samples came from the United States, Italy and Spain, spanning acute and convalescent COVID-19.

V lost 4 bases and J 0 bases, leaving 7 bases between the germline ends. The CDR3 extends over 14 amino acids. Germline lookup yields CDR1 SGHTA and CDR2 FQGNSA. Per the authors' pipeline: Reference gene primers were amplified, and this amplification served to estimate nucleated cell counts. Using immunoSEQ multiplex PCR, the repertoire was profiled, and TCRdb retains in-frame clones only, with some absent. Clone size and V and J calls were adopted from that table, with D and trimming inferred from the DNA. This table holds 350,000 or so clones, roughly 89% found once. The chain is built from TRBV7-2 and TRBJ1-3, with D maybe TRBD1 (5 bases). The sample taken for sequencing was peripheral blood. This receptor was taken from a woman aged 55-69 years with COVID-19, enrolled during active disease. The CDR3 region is CASSSTVSGNTIYF. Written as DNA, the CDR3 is TGTGCCAGCAGCTCGACAGTCTCTGGAAACACCATATATTTT.